This T cell receptor (beta chain) was obtained from a study of early T cells in non-severe SARS-CoV-2 infection. The wider study: Alpha and beta chains were unpaired, from unsorted whole-blood bulk RNA. Study outcomes and limitations: A preference for anti-spike CD8 responses marked VDJdb matching, which missed private and CD4 specificities.

Attached unique molecular identifiers marked individual cDNA molecules. TCRdb re-derived calls from the 5' RACE reads in MiXCR, one entry per CDR3 protein. The sample gives tens of thousands of distinct CDR3 sequences, approximately 13% of which show up once; approximately 7% is in the top ten. CDR1 and CDR2 from the germline V gene are SGDLS and YYNGEE. This CDR3 spans 14 amino acids. Trimming removed 0 bases at V and 6 bases at J, with 10 bases between. This clonotype was found many times. Its cognate antigen is unknown. The rearrangement joins TRBV9 to TRBJ2-1, with TRBD2 as a possible D gene (6 bases). The TCR comes from an adult who was a healthcare worker with PCR-confirmed SARS-CoV-2 infection or an uninfected control (not recorded which). Sequencing was carried out using whole blood. The CDR3 region has the DNA TGTGCCAGCAGCGTAGCTCTAGCGATCAATGAGCAGTTCTTC. This codes for CASSVALAINEQFF. Full variable domain (remainder filled in from reference TRBV9 and TRBJ2-1): DSGVTQTPKHLITATGQRVTLRCSPRSGDLSVYWYQQSLDQGLQFLIQYYNGEERAKGNILERFSAQQFPDLHSELNLSSLELGDSALYFCASSVALAINEQFFGPGTRLTVL.